A single sample gave rise to the 29 T cell receptor beta chains below, sequenced in a study of T cells in localized non-small cell lung cancer. The table came from immunoSEQ multiplex PCR; TCRdb's copy has only in-frame clones and leaves some out. Among 70,000 or so clones listed, less than 85% were seen once. Source: peripheral blood, taken before any cancer treatment. The receptors come from a female donor older than 55 with stage I lung adenocarcinoma.

This chain uses TRBV7-2 with TRBJ1-1, with 8 bases identical to TRBD1. The V gene end was trimmed by 5 bases and the J gene end by 5 bases; junction bases not matched to a gene: 10. CDR1 SGHTA and CDR2 FQGNSA come from the germline V gene. This CDR3 comprises 15 residues. The chain's CDR3 is CASSPRGQGGTEAFF. The CDR3 DNA reads as TGTGCCAGCAGCCCGCGCGGACAGGGAGGGACTGAAGCTTTCTTT. Looking up the rest from reference TRBV7-2 and TRBJ1-1 gives the full variable domain: GAGVSQSPSNKVTEKGKDVELRCDPISGHTALYWYRQSLGQGLEFLIYFQGNSAPDKSGLPSDRFSAERTGGSVSTLTIQRTQQEDSAVYLCASSPRGQGGTEAFFGQGTRLTVV.

The chain has TRBV7-2 and TRBJ2-1; TRBD2 is a possible D gene (5 bases). The CDR3 spans 16 residues. Trimming took 3 bases from V and 0 from J, leaving 12 bases between them. The germline CDR1 and CDR2 sequences are SGHTA and FQGNSA. This CDR3 reads CASSFSSGSSYNEQFF. As DNA, the CDR3 is TGTGCCAGCAGCTTCAGCAGCGGAAGCTCCTACAATGAGCAGTTCTTC.

The chain carries TRBV7-2 and TRBJ2-7; D possibly uses TRBD1 or TRBD2 (7 bases each). CDR3 length equals 14 residues. Germline V CDR1 and CDR2: SGHTA, FQGNSA. The germline V and J ends were trimmed by 4 bases and 1 base, with 11 bases remaining between them. CDR3 in DNA: TGTGCCAGCAGCTCCAGGGGGGGATCCTACGAGCAGTACTTC. This codes for CASSSRGGSYEQYF. Complete variable domain (other parts from reference TRBV7-2 and TRBJ2-7): GAGVSQSPSNKVTEKGKDVELRCDPISGHTALYWYRQSLGQGLEFLIYFQGNSAPDKSGLPSDRFSAERTGGSVSTLTIQRTQQEDSAVYLCASSSRGGSYEQYFGPGTRLTVT.

The rearrangement joins TRBV2 to TRBJ2-7; D assignment may be TRBD1 or TRBD2 (5 bases each). The CDR3 length is 16 residues. V was trimmed by 1 base and J by 2 bases, leaving 15 bases between them. Germline lookup yields CDR1 SNHLY and CDR2 FYNNEI. The CDR3 region has the DNA TGTGCCAGCAGTGAAGGCGATCCTATGGGGGCCTACGAGCAGTACTTC. Amino acids: CASSEGDPMGAYEQYF.

This clone appeared once. The J gene is TRBJ1-1, the V gene TRBV7-2; maybe TRBD1 (6 bases). This CDR3 contains 12 residues. V was shortened by 1 base and J by 7 bases, with 7 bases between the two germline ends. Germline lookup yields CDR1 SGHTA and CDR2 FQGNSA. CDR3 protein: CASSLGTVEAFF. The CDR3 DNA is TGTGCCAGCAGCTTAGGGACAGTTGAAGCTTTCTTT.

This sequence joins TRBV28 and TRBJ2-7; D is ambiguous. Germline values: CDR1 MDHEN, CDR2 SYDVKM. CDR3 length: 13 residues. Trimming pared 6 bases from V and 5 bases from J, leaving 14 bases between. The CDR3 here is CASRASYFNEQYF. The CDR3 DNA sequence: TGTGCCAGCAGGGCGTCCTATTTCAACGAGCAGTACTTC.

A few counts support this clone. The J gene is TRBJ2-1, the V gene TRBV5-4; TRBD2 aligns across 7 bases. Per germline, CDR1 SGHNT and CDR2 YYREEE (reference sequence). Trimming cost V 4 bases and J 9 bases; bases outside gene matches: 7. This CDR3 is 13 amino acids long. The CDR3, as DNA: TGTGCCAGCAGCCTAGGGACTACCCGTGAGCAGTTCTTC. It translates to CASSLGTTREQFF.

V is TRBV6-5 and J is TRBJ2-7; 9 bases match TRBD1. Germline CDR1 and CDR2: MNHEY and SVGAGI. This CDR3 comprises 15 residues. With 1 base clipped from V and 2 bases from J, the junction kept 3 bases outside the gene matches. As DNA, the CDR3 is TGTGCCAGCAGTTACTTGGGACAGGGACCCTACGAGCAGTACTTC. This codes for CASSYLGQGPYEQYF.

The V and J genes are TRBV4-3 and TRBJ2-1; TRBD2 matches at 12 bases. Germline V gene sequence: CDR1 LGHNA, CDR2 YSLEER. The CDR3 loop spans 22 amino acids. Trimming took 4 bases from V and 2 from J; bases not matched to a gene: 21. CDR3 sequence: CASSPNNQMGLAGGPPYNEQFF. The CDR3 nucleotides are TGCGCCAGCAGCCCAAATAATCAAATGGGGCTAGCGGGAGGGCCCCCCTACAATGAGCAGTTCTTC.

The rearrangement uses TRBV27 and TRBJ2-4; D uncertain. The CDR3 consists of 13 residues. Germline V gene data show CDR1 as MNHEY and CDR2 as SMNVEV (reference sequence). V was shortened by 1 base and J by 6 bases, with 7 bases between the two germline ends. DNA of the CDR3: TGTGCCAGCAGTTTATGGTGGGGAAACATTCAGTACTTC. It is translated as CASSLWWGNIQYF.

This chain uses TRBV7-3 with TRBJ2-2, with 10 bases that match TRBD2. Germline V lookup: CDR1 SGHTA, CDR2 FQGTGA. This CDR3 is built from 16 residues. The trim removed 0 bases at V and 5 bases at J, leaving 3 bases unmatched. DNA of the CDR3: TGTGCCAGCAGCTTAACCGGTAGCGGGAGGACCGGGGAGCTGTTTTTT. As protein: CASSLTGSGRTGELFF.

This clone was seen ten or more times. V gene TRBV15 combines with J gene TRBJ1-1, with TRBD1 matching 7 bases. Trimming removed 2 bases from V and 1 base from J; junction bases left unmatched: 4. The germline V gene has CDR1 LNHNV and CDR2 YYDKDF (reference sequence). CDR3 length equals 15 residues. CDR3 in DNA: TGTGCCACCAGCAGATTAGGGGGCAGGAACACTGAAGCTTTCTTT. This translates into CATSRLGGRNTEAFF.

The genes are TRBV4-3 and TRBJ1-5; D may be TRBD1 (6 bases). Trimming took 1 base from V and 2 from J, leaving 18 bases between them. CDR1 and CDR2 (germline): LGHNA, YSLEER. The CDR3 consists of 18 residues. CDR3 coding DNA: TGCGCCAGCAGCCAAGGGCTTGCGGGGGCGCGTGGCAATCAGCCCCAGCATTTT. Its translation: CASSQGLAGARGNQPQHF.

The chain has TRBV11-3 and TRBJ2-7; D perhaps matches TRBD2 (5 bases). The V end was cut by 4 bases, the J end by 3 bases, with 16 bases between. This CDR3 is 15 amino acids long. The germline V gene encodes CDR1 SGHNT and CDR2 YENEEA. The CDR3 loop reads CASSSGDSWVYEQYF. The DNA for the CDR3 is TGTGCCAGCAGCTCCGGGGATAGCTGGGTCTACGAGCAGTACTTC. The whole variable domain, filled in from reference TRBV11-3 and TRBJ2-7, reads EAGVVQSPRYKIIEKKQPVAFWCNPISGHNTLYWYLQNLGQGPELLIRYENEEAVDDSQLPKDRFSAERLKGVDSTLKIQPAELGDSAVYLCASSSGDSWVYEQYFGPGTRLTVT.

A single count supports this clone. V gene TRBV7-3 combines with J gene TRBJ2-7, with D perhaps being TRBD1 or TRBD2 (5 bases each). Looked up from germline, CDR1 is SGHTA and CDR2 is FQGTGA. V was clipped by 8 bases and J by 1 base, with 18 bases between them. The CDR3 spans 15 residues. The CDR3: CASHYTGTASYEQYF. CDR3 nucleotides: TGTGCCAGCCACTACACCGGGACGGCGTCCTACGAGCAGTACTTC.

The gene calls are TRBV27 and TRBJ1-2; 7 nucleotides match TRBD1. The CDR3 extends over 17 amino acids. V lost 0 bases to trimming and J lost 1 base; unmatched junction nucleotides: 8. CDR1 is MNHEY, CDR2 SMNVEV, per germline (reference sequence). In DNA, the CDR3 is TGTGCCAGCAGTTTATCGGGACAGAGTGGAATTAACTATGGCTACACCTTC. Amino acid sequence: CASSLSGQSGINYGYTF.

The chain carries TRBV5-1 and TRBJ2-3; 9 nucleotides align to TRBD2. V lost 3 bases to trimming and J lost 1 base; unmatched junction nucleotides: 6. Germline V gives CDR1 SGHRS, CDR2 YFSETQ. This CDR3 spans 16 amino acids. For the CDR3, the DNA is TGCGCCAGCAGCTGGACTTCTAGCGGGGGCACAGATACGCAGTATTTT. It specifies CASSWTSSGGTDTQYF.

The chain couples TRBV18 to TRBJ2-3; the D is unclear. There are 14 residues in the CDR3. Germline-derived CDR1 and CDR2 are KGHSH and LQKENI. The V gene lost 6 bases and the J gene lost 1 base, with 11 bases spanning the gap. The CDR3 loop is CASSPISGTDTQYF. The CDR3, as DNA: TGTGCCAGCTCCCCAATATCGGGCACAGATACGCAGTATTTT.

J is TRBJ2-7 and V is TRBV4-1; D uncertain. The V gene's germline CDR1 is MGHRA and CDR2 YSYEKL. V shed 0 bases and J shed 3 bases, with 12 bases lying between them. This CDR3 spans 15 amino acids. The CDR3 region is CASSQEDRQFYEQYF. The CDR3 DNA reads as TGCGCCAGCAGCCAAGAAGACCGCCAATTCTACGAGCAGTACTTC.

The V gene is TRBV6-5, the J gene TRBJ1-2; maybe TRBD1 (5 bases). Germline CDR1 and CDR2: MNHEY and SVGAGI. This CDR3 has 12 amino acids. Trimming cost V 1 base and J 7 bases, with 7 bases left between them. The CDR3 loop is CASSYLQGGYTF. CDR3 nucleotides: TGTGCCAGCAGTTACTTGCAGGGTGGCTACACCTTC.

This chain uses TRBV7-2 with TRBJ1-2; D is possibly TRBD1 (5 bases). Germline CDR1 is SGHTA and CDR2 is FQGNSA. Trimming pared 5 bases from V and 2 bases from J, leaving 15 bases between. CDR3 length: 15 residues. CDR3 bases: TGTGCCAGCAGCCTCATGAATGGGGGGAACTATGGCTACACCTTC. Amino acid sequence: CASSLMNGGNYGYTF.

The genes are TRBV11-3 and TRBJ1-1, with a possible D match to TRBD1 (6 bases). The CDR3 extends over 15 amino acids. Deletions cut 5 bases from V and 4 bases from J, with 17 bases between. Germline values: CDR1 SGHNT, CDR2 YENEEA. The CDR3 DNA reads as TGTGCCAGCAGCCTCTATACAGGGCCAACCACTGAAGCTTTCTTT. Translated: CASSLYTGPTTEAFF.

This clone was detected only once. This sequence joins TRBV5-1 and TRBJ2-5, with D tentatively TRBD1 or TRBD2 (5 bases each). CDR1 and CDR2 from the germline V gene are SGHRS and YFSETQ. The CDR3 runs 17 residues. Deletions cut 4 bases from V and 5 bases from J, with 24 bases between. This CDR3 reads CASSPEGNYRAGETQYF. The CDR3 DNA is TGCGCCAGCAGCCCTGAGGGGAACTACCGCGCAGGGGAGACCCAGTACTTC.

The CDR3 DNA reads as TGTGCCAGCAGCTTAGCCTCCGGGACAGGGGGTTACGAGCAGTACTTC. It translates to CASSLASGTGGYEQYF. V gene TRBV7-9 combines with J gene TRBJ2-7; 11 bases fit TRBD1. The CDR3 spans 16 residues. CDR1 is SEHNR and CDR2 is FQNEAQ in the germline V gene (reference sequence). Germline trimming cut 0 bases from V and 4 bases from J; bases unmatched to any gene: 5.

This clone is a singleton in its sample. The chain recombines TRBV9 with TRBJ2-2; TRBD1 agrees at 9 bases. The CDR3 sequence is 15 residues long. Trimming cost V 4 bases and J 5 bases; bases outside gene matches: 6. Germline V lookup: CDR1 SGDLS, CDR2 YYNGEE. The CDR3 DNA is TGTGCCAGCAGCTCCGGGACAGGGAATACCGGGGAGCTGTTTTTT. Amino acid sequence: CASSSGTGNTGELFF.

J is TRBJ1-5 and V is TRBV12-5; TRBD1 is a possible D gene (5 bases). The length of the CDR3 is 16 residues. V lost 1 base to trimming and J lost 0 bases, with 10 bases between them. CDR1 is LGHNT, CDR2 FRNRAP, per germline. The chain's CDR3 is CASGLGTLYSNQPQHF. The CDR3 nucleotides read TGTGCTAGTGGTTTGGGGACACTATATAGCAATCAGCCCCAGCATTTT.

CDR3 coding DNA: TGCGCCAGCAGCTTCATAGCGGGGGCCTACAATGAGCAGTTCTTC. Encoded protein: CASSFIAGAYNEQFF. V is TRBV5-1 and J is TRBJ2-1; 9 nucleotides align to TRBD2. CDR1 is SGHRS and CDR2 is YFSETQ in the germline V gene. The CDR3 contains 15 residues. With 2 bases clipped from V and 2 bases from J, the junction kept 2 bases outside the gene matches.

V and J are TRBV4-3 and TRBJ2-7; weak D call: TRBD2 (5 bases). CDR1 and CDR2 from the germline V gene are LGHNA and YSLEER. CDR3 length equals 14 residues. Trimming pared 10 bases from V and 0 bases from J, leaving 16 bases between. The CDR3 is CATHPSGYSYEQYF. The CDR3 DNA reads TGCGCCACCCATCCCAGCGGTTACTCCTACGAGCAGTACTTC.

The chain carries TRBV7-2 and TRBJ2-7; D gene ambiguous. The CDR3 loop spans 11 amino acids. CDR1 and CDR2 (germline): SGHTA, FQGNSA. Deletions cut 0 bases from V and 5 bases from J, with 2 bases between. Here the CDR3 DNA reads TGTGCCAGCAGCTTAGCGGACGAGCAGTACTTC. It encodes CASSLADEQYF. The variable domain in full, with the rest retrieved from reference TRBV7-2 and TRBJ2-7, is GAGVSQSPSNKVTEKGKDVELRCDPISGHTALYWYRQSLGQGLEFLIYFQGNSAPDKSGLPSDRFSAERTGGSVSTLTIQRTQQEDSAVYLCASSLADEQYFGPGTRLTVT.